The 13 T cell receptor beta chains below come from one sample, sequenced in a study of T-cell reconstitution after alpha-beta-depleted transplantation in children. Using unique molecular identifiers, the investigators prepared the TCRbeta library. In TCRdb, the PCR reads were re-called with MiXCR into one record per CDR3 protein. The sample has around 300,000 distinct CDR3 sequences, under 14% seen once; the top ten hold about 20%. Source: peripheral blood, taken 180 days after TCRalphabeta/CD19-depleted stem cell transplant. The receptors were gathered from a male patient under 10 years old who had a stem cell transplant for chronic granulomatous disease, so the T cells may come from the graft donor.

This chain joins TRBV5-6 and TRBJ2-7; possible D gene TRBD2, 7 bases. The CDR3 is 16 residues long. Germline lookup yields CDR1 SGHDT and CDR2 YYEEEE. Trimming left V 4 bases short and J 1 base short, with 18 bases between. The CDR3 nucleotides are TGTGCCAGCAGCCCCCGGGGGGCTAGCGCTTCCTACGAGCAGTACTTC. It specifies CASSPRGASASYEQYF.

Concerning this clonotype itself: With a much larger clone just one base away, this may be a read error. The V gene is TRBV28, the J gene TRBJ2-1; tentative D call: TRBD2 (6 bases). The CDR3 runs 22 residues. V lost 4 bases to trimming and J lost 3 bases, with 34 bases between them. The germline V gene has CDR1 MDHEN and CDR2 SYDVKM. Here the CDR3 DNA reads TGTGCCAGCAGTTGGATCGGGATCGGTGGAAGGAGACTAGGTAAAAGCTACAATGAGCAGTTCTTC. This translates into CASSWIGIGGRRLGKSYNEQFF.

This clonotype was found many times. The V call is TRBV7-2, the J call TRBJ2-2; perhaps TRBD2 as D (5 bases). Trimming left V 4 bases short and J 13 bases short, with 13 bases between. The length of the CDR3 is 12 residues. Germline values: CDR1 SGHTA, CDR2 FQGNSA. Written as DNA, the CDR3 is TGTGCCAGCAGCTCCGGGGTTGGGCGGCTGTTTTTT. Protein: CASSSGVGRLFF.

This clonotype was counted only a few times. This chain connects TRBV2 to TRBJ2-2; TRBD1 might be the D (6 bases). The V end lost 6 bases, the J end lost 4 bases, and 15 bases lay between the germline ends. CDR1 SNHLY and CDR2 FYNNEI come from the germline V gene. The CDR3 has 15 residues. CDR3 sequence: CASRAQGAGTGELFF. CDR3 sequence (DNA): TGTGCCAGCAGGGCACAGGGTGCGGGCACCGGGGAGCTGTTTTTT.

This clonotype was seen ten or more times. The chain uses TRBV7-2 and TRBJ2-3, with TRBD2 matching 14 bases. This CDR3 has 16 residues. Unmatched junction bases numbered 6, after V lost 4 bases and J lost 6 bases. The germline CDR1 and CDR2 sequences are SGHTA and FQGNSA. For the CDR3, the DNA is TGTGCCAGCAGCTCCCGACTAGCGGGGGGGGCGGATACGCAGTATTTT. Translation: CASSSRLAGGADTQYF.

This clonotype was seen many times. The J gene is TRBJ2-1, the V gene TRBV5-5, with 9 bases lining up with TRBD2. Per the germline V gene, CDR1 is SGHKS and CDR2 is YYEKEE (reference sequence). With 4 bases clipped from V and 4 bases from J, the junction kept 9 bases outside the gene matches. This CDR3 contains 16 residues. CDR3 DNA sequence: TGTGCCAGCAGCGGGCTGGGGCTAGCGGGGTACAATGAGCAGTTCTTC. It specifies CASSGLGLAGYNEQFF.

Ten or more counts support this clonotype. The CDR3 is CASSLGPKEEAFF. The CDR3 DNA reads as TGTGCCAGCAGTTTAGGTCCCAAGGAAGAAGCTTTCTTT. The chain couples TRBV28 to TRBJ1-1; D unresolved. The CDR3 has 13 residues. The V gene's germline CDR1 is MDHEN and CDR2 SYDVKM. With 2 bases removed from V and 8 bases from J, the gap between germline ends came to 12 bases.

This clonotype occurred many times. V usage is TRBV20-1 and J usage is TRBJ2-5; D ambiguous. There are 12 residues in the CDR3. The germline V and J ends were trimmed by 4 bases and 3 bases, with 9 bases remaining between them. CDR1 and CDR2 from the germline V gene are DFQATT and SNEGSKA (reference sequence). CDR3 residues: CSAMQPEETQYF. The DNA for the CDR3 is TGCAGTGCTATGCAGCCCGAAGAGACCCAGTACTTC.

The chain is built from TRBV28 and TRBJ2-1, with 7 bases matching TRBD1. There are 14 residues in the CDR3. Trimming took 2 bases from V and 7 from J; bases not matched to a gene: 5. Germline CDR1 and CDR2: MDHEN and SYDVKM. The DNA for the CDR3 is TGTGCCAGCAGTTTAAAAGCAGGGGGAAATGAGCAGTTCTTC. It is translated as CASSLKAGGNEQFF.

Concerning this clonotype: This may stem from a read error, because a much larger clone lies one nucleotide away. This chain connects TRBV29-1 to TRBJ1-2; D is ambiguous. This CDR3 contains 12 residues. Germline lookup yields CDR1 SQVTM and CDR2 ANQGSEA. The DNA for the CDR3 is TGCGGCGTTGGTGGCAGTAACTATGGCTACACCTTC. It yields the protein CGVGGSNYGYTF.

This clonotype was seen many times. The CDR3 region has the DNA TGTGCCAGCAGTAGGGGTGGCTACGAGCAGTACTTC. Its protein product is CASSRGGYEQYF. The rearrangement joins TRBV6-5 to TRBJ2-7, with D maybe TRBD1 (5 bases). Trimming pared 5 bases from V and 3 bases from J, leaving 8 bases between. Germline V lookup: CDR1 MNHEY, CDR2 SVGAGI. The CDR3 is 12 amino acids.

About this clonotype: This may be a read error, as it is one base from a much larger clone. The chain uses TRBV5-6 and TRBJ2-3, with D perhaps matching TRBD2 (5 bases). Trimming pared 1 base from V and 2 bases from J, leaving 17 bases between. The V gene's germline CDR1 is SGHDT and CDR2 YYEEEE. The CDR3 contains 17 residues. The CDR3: CASSLLGGSVPTDTQYF. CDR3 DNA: TGTGCCAGCAGCTTGCTGGGTGGGAGCGTCCCCACAGATACGCAGTATTTT.

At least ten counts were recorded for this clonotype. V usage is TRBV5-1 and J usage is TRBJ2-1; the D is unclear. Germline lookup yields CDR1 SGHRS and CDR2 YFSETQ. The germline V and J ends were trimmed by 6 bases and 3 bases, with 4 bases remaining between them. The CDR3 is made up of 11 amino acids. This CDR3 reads CASKNYNEQFF. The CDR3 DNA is TGCGCCAGCAAAAACTACAATGAGCAGTTCTTC.